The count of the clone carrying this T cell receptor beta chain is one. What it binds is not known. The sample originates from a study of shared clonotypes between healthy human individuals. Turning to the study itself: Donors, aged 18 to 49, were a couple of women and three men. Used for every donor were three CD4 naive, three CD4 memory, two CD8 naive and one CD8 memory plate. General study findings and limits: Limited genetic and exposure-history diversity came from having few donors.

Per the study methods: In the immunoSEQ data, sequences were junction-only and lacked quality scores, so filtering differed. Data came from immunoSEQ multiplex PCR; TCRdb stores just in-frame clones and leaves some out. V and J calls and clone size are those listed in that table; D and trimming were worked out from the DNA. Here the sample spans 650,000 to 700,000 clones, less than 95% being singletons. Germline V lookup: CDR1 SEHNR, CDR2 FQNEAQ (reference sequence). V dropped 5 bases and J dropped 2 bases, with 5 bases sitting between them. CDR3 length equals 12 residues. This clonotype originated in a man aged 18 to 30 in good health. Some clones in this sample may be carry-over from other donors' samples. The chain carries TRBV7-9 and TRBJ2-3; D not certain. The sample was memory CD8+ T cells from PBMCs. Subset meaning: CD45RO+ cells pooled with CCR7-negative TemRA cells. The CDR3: CASSLDTDTQYF. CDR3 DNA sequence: TGTGCCAGCAGCCTCGACACAGATACGCAGTATTTT. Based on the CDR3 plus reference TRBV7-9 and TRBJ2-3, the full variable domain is DTGVSQNPRHKITKRGQNVTFRCDPISEHNRLYWYRQTLGQGPEFLTYFQNEAQLEKSRLLSDRFSAERPKGSFSTLEIQRTEQGDSAMYLCASSLDTDTQYFGPGTRLTVL.